This T cell receptor (beta chain) was sequenced during a study of cytomegalovirus exposure and HLA in healthy donors (dated by TCRdb to 2017 to 2019). Regarding the research as a whole: According to an earlier analysis of 550 to 750 of the donors, about 170 million T cells yielded 90 million to 130 million unique TCR beta sequences and about 280 Gb of sequence data. An early release covering about 600 HLA-typed donors comprised about 300 gigabases of sequencing data and tens of millions of unique TCR sequences. The genetic ancestry cluster associated with self-reported Caucasian donors included about 84% of the 398 genotyped donors. The aim of the study was to test whether cataloging public T cell receptors could identify signatures of past pathogen exposure. The T cell repertoires of 666 subjects were profiled by immunosequencing and related to cytomegalovirus serostatus. A separate validation cohort of about 110 different subjects was used in addition to the approximately 670-subject first cohort. High-throughput TCR immunosequencing, statistical association of individual TCRs with disease status, and machine learning were combined to predict cytomegalovirus infection status. A later analysis re-analyzed previously published TCR beta repertoires from 666 donors and added high-resolution HLA genotyping to study TCR occurrence patterns. The later analysis used no new phenotypic data to find candidate immune exposures, relying instead on TCR beta sequences and their occurrence across donors. In an earlier analysis of more than 550 of the donors, high-throughput TCR beta sequencing was used to judge whether each TCR beta V gene segment behaved as functional or pseudogenic. Donor age, sex, ethnicity and CMV serostatus were collected together with the repertoire data. In a later genetic analysis, genome-wide SNP genotypes for about 55% of the 666 donors were used, and that subset was treated as a discovery cohort. Every repertoire in the discovery cohort had been generated on one and the same sequencing platform. Both class I and class II loci were covered by HLA typing, at four-digit resolution. Typing coverage differed by locus: A, B, C, DRB1 and DQB1 were typed in roughly 620-640 donors, DQA1 in about 500, DPA1 in 600 to 610, and DPB1 in just under 490. Roughly 5 DR-DQ haplotypes were handled as single units for association and clustering, since linkage in the cohort was strong. Across around 400 genotyped donors of the cohort, an average of approximately 240,000 unique TCR beta nucleotide sequences per donor were sequenced, and roughly a sixth of those sequences were non-productive.

V has 3 bases trimmed and J has 7 bases trimmed; junction bases matching no gene number 5. The CDR3 measures 14 amino acids from cysteine to phenylalanine. Kept here is only the CDR3 DNA, which spans 42 bases and is read in frame from base 1. The CDR1 and CDR2 encoded by the germline V gene are SGDLS and YYNGEE. The sample holds a few counts of this clone. The specificity of this receptor is unknown. Base qualities are not recorded, but no much larger clone differs from it by a single base. The cohort was made up of approximately 670 healthy bone marrow donors. At the time of sampling, every cohort member was nominally healthy, though immune exposures that went unrecorded were likely present. The donor tested CMV seropositive, placing the donor among the roughly 300 seropositive members of the cohort. Each donor provided a peripheral blood sample, and peripheral blood mononuclear cells were used for TCR beta sequencing. Genomic DNA was extracted from the blood cell samples with the Qiagen DNeasy Blood Extraction Kit.

The library was produced with the immunoSEQ multiplex PCR assay. For the multiplex PCR, a mixture combining 60 forward primers for TCR Vbeta segments and 13 reverse primers for TCR Jbeta segments was used. The CDR3 region of rearranged TCR beta genes was amplified from genomic DNA with a multiplex PCR assay. The amplified TCR beta libraries were sequenced on the Illumina HiSeq System as 87-base-pair reads. The authors' analysis ran thus. A later analysis tallied 75 million to 95 million unique TCR beta chains across the 666 repertoires, and 10 million to 11 million of those chains were shared by two or more donors. Raw reads were error-corrected and collapsed into unique sequences with a nearest-neighbor algorithm that merged closely related sequences to remove PCR and sequencing errors. To assign V, D and J gene segments, CDR3 sequences were aligned to IMGT reference sequences. For a sequence to be retained, a match of at least six nucleotides to both a V gene segment and a J gene segment was required. A rearrangement was called productive if the CDR3 had no stop codons and remained in frame with V and J, and every other rearrangement was called non-productive. Following IMGT convention, CDR3 was defined as the stretch from the second conserved V-encoded cysteine up to the conserved J-encoded phenylalanine. The earlier analysis of roughly 590 of the donors excluded any sequence lacking an unambiguous match to a single V gene segment. In an earlier analysis of a few hundred of the donors, V segments were called functional above 56.7% productive rearrangements and were called segregating when the between-donor standard deviation exceeded 5%. A statistical classification framework was built for diagnosing cytomegalovirus status from the catalog of TCR beta chain sequences. In a later analysis, V and J genes were assigned by comparing TCR nucleotide sequences against IMGT/GENE-DB human TR gene sequences. A later analysis assigned CDR3 sequences and most-parsimonious VDJ recombination scenarios with the TCRdist pipeline. In a later analysis, each TCR beta chain was defined by its CDR3 amino acid sequence together with its V-gene family, and reads without a unique V-gene family were excluded. As a way to deal with suspected cross-contamination and a sequencing artifact, a later analysis dropped hundreds of nucleotide sequences that were highly shared and had low generation probability. In a later analysis, a clonal expansion index for each public chain was calculated from normalized within-repertoire ranks of inferred template counts. Generation probabilities in a later analysis came from a VDJ recombination model fitted to out-of-frame rearrangements, and those results were checked against IGoR. In a later analysis, TCR-TCR, TCR-HLA and TCR-CMV co-occurrence was scored with hypergeometric tests, and a repertoire-size bias correction was applied to TCR pairs. False discovery rates were estimated in a later analysis by permuting HLA or CMV assignments 20 times. In a later analysis, co-occurring TCRs were grouped using DBSCAN, with TCRdist sequence similarity added in when clustering inside HLA-allele-positive subsets. Repertoires with fewer than 30,000 or more than 120,000 public chains, plus five repertoires with anomalous nucleotide sharing, were excluded from co-occurrence clustering. Held by TCRdb, this immuneACCESS table contains in-frame sequences only and omits some clones. Under half of the omission traces to an unresolved V gene where checked; the cause of the rest is unknown. V and J calls and clone size come straight from that table; D and trimming were deduced from the DNA. The sample records roughly 77,000 clones, 9.5% to 13% of which are singletons. The ten largest clonotypes hold around 25% of the sample.

What the study reported, not specific to this receptor: Only TCR beta chains were sequenced in this cohort, and the absence of alpha or paired-chain data limited detectable features. Across donors, most TCR sequences were observed very rarely, whereas some public TCRs were present in many individuals. Because the 87-base-pair reads could not distinguish some IMGT-functional V segments, including TRBV6-2 and TRBV6-3, those segments were excluded. Compared with the roughly 700-donor mean, donors in an Asian-associated ancestry cluster had fewer N-insertions in productive TCRs, according to a later genetic analysis. A further reported finding was that TCR beta sequences accurately predicted the HLA-A and HLA-B alleles for most subjects in the first cohort. The study listed approximately 150 TCR beta chains as associated with cytomegalovirus. Because counts were too low, 15 or so rarely observed V segments, including chromosome 9 orphons, were excluded from the earlier analysis of around 640 of the donors. The sequencing pipeline was judged likely to have produced a cluster of highly shared sequence variants as a technical artifact. Correlated functional status among segregating V segments might be attributable to linkage disequilibrium, but an unknown experimental factor could not be ruled out. In vitro tests confirmed that a few of the cytomegalovirus-associated TCR beta chains recognize cytomegalovirus antigens. When HLA alleles, especially DR and DQ, strongly co-occurred, TCR associations were difficult to assign to individual alleles. In a later analysis, the rate of TCR association differed among HLA loci, with DRB1 alleles having the most associated TCRs and HLA-C alleles having the fewest. V-gene and J-gene trimming of TCR beta chains was associated with a missense DCLRE1C variant in a later genetic analysis, and the association was replicated in an independent cohort. For the cohort, immune exposure information was limited to CMV serostatus. The authors suggested that the approach could potentially be extended to other disease states and immunological phenotypes. The presence/absence analyses assumed that sequencing depth was roughly uniform across donors, and that assumption may not be true. In a later analysis, HLA-associated TCR beta chains were found to be more clonally expanded and to have lower generation probabilities than equally common non-associated chains. Because HLA typing was unavailable for some donors at each locus, only the typed subset was used in association tests. The classifier was reported to diagnose cytomegalovirus status with high specificity and sensitivity in both the original cohort and the validation cohort. A later analysis reported that several top co-occurrence clusters appeared linked to parvovirus B19, influenza, CMV and Epstein-Barr virus. Specific HLA alleles were associated with roughly 17,000 TCR beta sequences at a false discovery rate of 0.05 in a later analysis. Broadly in line with IMGT annotations, most TCR beta V segments showed up in productive rearrangements about 87% or about 30% of the time in an earlier analysis of approximately 640 of the donors. According to a later analysis, most CMV-associated TCR beta chains appeared to be HLA-restricted, and the HLA associations seemed to be driven largely by CMV exposure.

Material for sequencing was PBMCs. The V gene is TRBV9 and the J gene is TRBJ2-7, with 12 bases matching TRBD2. The sequence was obtained from a man aged 55-75 years in good health and CMV-seropositive. The base sequence is TGTGCCAGCAGCGGTACTAGCGGGAGGATAGAGCAGTACTTC. The translation is CASSGTSGRIEQYF.